Listed below are T cell receptor beta chains from one sample, sequenced in a study of blood T cell repertoires in COVID-19. Here immunoSEQ multiplex PCR was the method, and the copy in TCRdb shows in-frame clones only, minus some. The data hold approximately 240,000 clones, with approximately 79% observed a single time. The sample taken for sequencing was peripheral blood. Source of these receptors: an elderly woman with active or convalescent COVID-19. CDR3s include the opening cysteine and the closing phenylalanine or tryptophan. Each record gives: clone size, V gene, D gene, J gene, CDR3 DNA, CDR3 protein. The D gene is left open where the match is weak. For some rows the clone size is stated as once, few or many, or as a class when expanded; others skip it.

NA,TRBV7-9,TRBD2,TRBJ2-2,TGTGCCAGCAGCTTAAGGTCCACTAGCGGGAACACCGGGGAGCTGTTTTTT,CASSLRSTSGNTGELFF
NA,TRBV7-2,NA,TRBJ1-4,TGTGCCAGCAGCTTAAGCTCGTCCCTTAATGAAAAACTGTTTTTT,CASSLSSSLNEKLFF
NA,TRBV30,TRBD2,TRBJ2-1,TGTGCCTGGACCGGGACTAGCAGCTTCGATGAGCAGTTCTTC,CAWTGTSSFDEQFF
NA,TRBV4-2,NA,TRBJ1-6,TGTGCCAGCAGCCAAGACAGGAATTCACCCCTCCACTTT,CASSQDRNSPLHF
once,TRBV6-1,NA,TRBJ1-2,TGTGCCAGCAGTCCGGGCGGAGGGACGATCGGGGGCTACACCTTC,CASSPGGGTIGGYTF
NA,TRBV2,NA,TRBJ1-2,TGTGCCAGCAGTCTACAGGGTGACTATGGCTACACCTTC,CASSLQGDYGYTF
NA,TRBV7-9,TRBD1,TRBJ1-6,TGTGCCAGCAGCTTCCGGGACAGGTATTCACCCCTCCACTTT,CASSFRDRYSPLHF
NA,TRBV6-6,NA,TRBJ1-5,TGTGCCAGCAGTTACTCGAAACGGGGGGCTAATCAGCCCCAGCATTTT,CASSYSKRGANQPQHF
NA,TRBV7-9,TRBD1,TRBJ2-3,TGTGCCAGCAGCCACCGGGACAGGGCGACAGATACGCAGTATTTT,CASSHRDRATDTQYF
NA,TRBV6-5,TRBD1,TRBJ1-6,TGTGCCAGCGGGCAGGGACAGTTTAATTCACCCCTCCACTTT,CASGQGQFNSPLHF
NA,TRBV2,NA,TRBJ1-4,TGTGCCAGCAGTGTAGTGGAGGAAAAACTGTTTTTT,CASSVVEEKLFF
NA,TRBV10-3,NA,TRBJ2-5,TGTGCCATCAGGGCTGGGACTGCCCAAGAGACCCAGTACTTC,CAIRAGTAQETQYF
NA,TRBV10-3,NA,TRBJ1-3,TGTGCCATCAGTGAGGGGCTATCGGGAAACACCATATATTTT,CAISEGLSGNTIYF
NA,TRBV28,TRBD1,TRBJ2-1,TGTGCCAGCAGTTGGGTACAGGGGGCTTACAATGAGCAGTTCTTC,CASSWVQGAYNEQFF
NA,TRBV28,TRBD1,TRBJ1-2,TGTGCCAGCAGTTTTTTACAACCGGGACAGGGTTATGGCTACACCTTC,CASSFLQPGQGYGYTF
NA,TRBV27,TRBD1,TRBJ1-2,TGTGCCAGCAGCCAGACAGGGACCTATGGCTACACCTTC,CASSQTGTYGYTF
NA,TRBV5-1,NA,TRBJ2-3,TGCGCCAGCAGGGAGAGGCGGAGCACAGATACGCAGTATTTT,CASRERRSTDTQYF
once,TRBV5-8,TRBD1,TRBJ1-2,TGTGCCAGCAGCCGGGACAGGAACTGGGGCTACACCTTC,CASSRDRNWGYTF
NA,TRBV10-3,NA,TRBJ1-2,TGTGCCACCAACAAACTAGGGATTTATGGCTACACCTTC,CATNKLGIYGYTF
NA,TRBV6-4,NA,TRBJ1-2,TGTGCCAGCAGTTCAGGGGTTAACTATGGCTACACCTTC,CASSSGVNYGYTF
NA,TRBV19,NA,TRBJ1-2,TGTGCCAGTAGTAGAGGACGGAGGGGCTACACCTTC,CASSRGRRGYTF
NA,TRBV19,TRBD1,TRBJ1-2,TGTGCCAGTAGCGGACAGGTGCGGGGCTACACCTTC,CASSGQVRGYTF
once,TRBV5-1,TRBD1,TRBJ1-2,TGCGCCAGCAAGACAGGGTCGGGAGACTATGGCTACACCTTC,CASKTGSGDYGYTF
few,TRBV19,NA,TRBJ1-2,TGTGCCAGTAGTAGGGGGCCCAACTATGGCTACACCTTC,CASSRGPNYGYTF
NA,TRBV10-2,TRBD1,TRBJ1-5,TGCGCCAGCAGTGGACAGGGCCGTCAGCCCCAGCATTTT,CASSGQGRQPQHF
NA,TRBV4-2,TRBD2,TRBJ2-1,TGTGCCAGCAGCCAAGATTCGCTAGCGGGGGGTAACCACAATGAGCAGTTCTTC,CASSQDSLAGGNHNEQFF
NA,TRBV5-1,TRBD1,TRBJ1-1,TGCGCCAGCAGCTTGGGGCAGGGGGCTGGTGAAGCTTTCTTT,CASSLGQGAGEAFF
NA,TRBV5-1,NA,TRBJ2-2,TGCGCCAGCAGCCTAGGGAGCGGAACTAACACCGGGGAGCTGTTTTTT,CASSLGSGTNTGELFF
NA,TRBV30,TRBD1,TRBJ1-2,TGTGCCTGGAGTGACAGGGGTAATGGCTACACCTTC,CAWSDRGNGYTF
NA,TRBV2,TRBD1,TRBJ2-5,TGTGCCAGCAGTACACAGGGGCCGGAGACCCAGTACTTC,CASSTQGPETQYF
NA,TRBV5-1,TRBD1,TRBJ2-7,TGCGCCAGCAGCTTGACGTGGTATGAGACAGGGACGTACGAGCAGTACTTC,CASSLTWYETGTYEQYF
NA,TRBV18,NA,TRBJ1-4,TGTGCCAGCTCCCCCCCCACAGGCGTAGGGGAAAAACTGTTTTTT,CASSPPTGVGEKLFF
NA,TRBV28,TRBD2,TRBJ2-2,TGTGCCAGCAGTTTCCGACTAGCGGGAATCGGGGAGCTGTTTTTT,CASSFRLAGIGELFF
once,TRBV28,NA,TRBJ2-7,TGTGCCAGCAGTTTCCCTCAGGCGGGCTCCTACGAGCAGTACTTC,CASSFPQAGSYEQYF
once,TRBV5-1,NA,TRBJ1-1,TGCGCCAGCAGCTTGGGGCGGGAGAACACTGAAGCTTTCTTT,CASSLGRENTEAFF
NA,TRBV5-1,NA,TRBJ1-2,TGCGCCAGCAGCTTGGCCGGGGACTTTCCGAGGACCTATGGCTACACCTTC,CASSLAGDFPRTYGYTF
NA,TRBV3-1/TRBV3-2,TRBD1,TRBJ1-3,TGTGCCAGCAGCCCCGGACAGGTCCGAAACACCATATATTTT,CASSPGQVRNTIYF
NA,TRBV30,NA,TRBJ1-1,TGTGCCGGAGGGGGGGCCACTGCGCGGGATGAAGCTTTCTTT,CAGGGATARDEAFF
once,TRBV10-3,NA,TRBJ2-2,TGTGCCATCAGACCGGGGAGCAGGAACACCGGGGAGCTGTTTTTT,CAIRPGSRNTGELFF
few,TRBV19,NA,TRBJ2-1,TGTGCCAGTATTCCCAGGACATCCAATGAGCAGTTCTTC,CASIPRTSNEQFF